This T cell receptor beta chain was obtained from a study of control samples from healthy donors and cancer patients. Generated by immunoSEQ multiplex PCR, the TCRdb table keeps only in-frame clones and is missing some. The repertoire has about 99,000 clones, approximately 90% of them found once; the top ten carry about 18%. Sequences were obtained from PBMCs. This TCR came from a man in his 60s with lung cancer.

The CDR3 protein is CASSQVMGLATDTQYF. DNA of the CDR3: TGCGCCAGCAGCCAAGTAATGGGACTAGCGACAGATACGCAGTATTTT. J is TRBJ2-3 and V is TRBV4-1; TRBD2 agrees at 10 bases. The CDR3 is made up of 16 amino acids. J lost 3 bases, V lost 1 base, and 4 bases had no gene match. Germline assignment: CDR1 MGHRA and CDR2 YSYEKL.